Listed below are T cell receptor beta chains from one sample, sequenced in a study of blood T cell repertoires in COVID-19. The method was immunoSEQ multiplex PCR; TCRdb's version includes in-frame clones alone and lacks a portion of them. In the table there are more than 150,000 clones, approximately 80% of which are singletons. Sequencing input: peripheral blood. Receptors were obtained from a human donor in a cohort sampled during active COVID-19. Both conserved end residues are part of each CDR3. Fields, in order: clone size, V gene, D gene, J gene, CDR3 protein, CDR3 DNA. The D gene is left open where the match is weak. Clone size appears in some rows only: once, few, many, or a class for an expanded clone.

few,TRBV3-1/TRBV3-2,.,TRBJ1-6,CASSQGDGGAAPLHF,TGTGCCAGCAGCCAAGGGGACGGAGGGGCCGCACCCCTCCACTTT
.,TRBV15,.,TRBJ1-4,CATSRDSRTNEKLFF,TGTGCCACCAGCAGAGATAGCAGAACGAATGAAAAACTGTTTTTT
.,TRBV4-1,.,TRBJ1-2,CASSQSAGGLGGYTF,TGCGCCAGCAGCCAATCTGCGGGAGGGTTGGGGGGCTACACCTTC
.,TRBV6-6,TRBD2,TRBJ2-5,CASSYIDGGGKGTQYF,TGTGCCAGCAGTTACATTGATGGCGGGGGTAAGGGGACCCAGTACTTC
once,TRBV7-2,.,TRBJ2-7,CASRPLLPYEQYF,TGTGCCAGCAGGCCACTCCTCCCCTACGAGCAGTACTTC
.,TRBV4-1,TRBD1,TRBJ2-1,CASSQDVGQRQFF,TGCGCCAGCAGCCAAGATGTGGGACAGAGGCAGTTCTTC
.,TRBV13,TRBD1,TRBJ1-5,CASSSTQGGQPQHF,TGTGCCAGCAGCTCCACCCAGGGGGGACAGCCCCAGCATTTT
.,TRBV9,.,TRBJ2-1,CASSVVGETYNEQFF,TGTGCCAGCAGCGTCGTTGGGGAGACATACAATGAGCAGTTCTTC
.,TRBV6-5,TRBD2,TRBJ2-7,CASSYSGGIKDEQYF,TGTGCCAGCAGTTACTCGGGGGGGATCAAGGACGAGCAGTACTTC
.,TRBV4-1,TRBD1,TRBJ1-1,CASSQEGIPVDRAYDGAFF,TGCGCCAGCAGCCAAGAGGGGATTCCCGTGGACAGGGCTTATGATGGAGCTTTCTTT
.,TRBV19,.,TRBJ1-2,CASRGWRTANYGYTF,TGTGCCAGTAGGGGCTGGCGAACAGCTAACTATGGCTACACCTTC
.,TRBV15,TRBD2,TRBJ2-7,CATSRGMAGGLREQYF,TGTGCCACCAGCAGAGGGATGGCGGGGGGACTTCGCGAGCAGTACTTC
once,TRBV9,TRBD1,TRBJ1-2,CASSLGQGNGYTF,TGTGCCAGCAGCCTCGGACAGGGGAATGGCTACACCTTC
.,TRBV27,TRBD1,TRBJ1-3,CASSQAGTENLSSGNTIYF,TGTGCCAGCAGCCAAGCCGGGACAGAGAATCTTAGCTCTGGAAACACCATATATTTT
once,TRBV6-5,.,TRBJ1-2,CASSPPLGDGGYTF,TGTGCCAGCAGTCCCCCTCTAGGGGATGGTGGCTACACCTTC
few,TRBV30,TRBD1,TRBJ1-6,CAWSVGRQGVSPLHF,TGTGCCTGGAGTGTTGGGAGGCAGGGGGTTTCACCCCTCCACTTT
.,TRBV4-1,.,TRBJ2-3,CASSRSRQADTQYF,TGCGCCAGCAGCCGATCCCGACAGGCAGATACGCAGTATTTT
.,TRBV5-6,TRBD1,TRBJ2-1,CASSYGTGNEQFF,TGTGCCAGCAGCTACGGGACAGGGAATGAGCAGTTCTTC
.,TRBV5-1,.,TRBJ2-5,CASSWTSTRTRQETQYF,TGCGCCAGCAGCTGGACTTCGACTAGAACGAGACAAGAGACCCAGTACTTC
.,TRBV5-5,.,TRBJ2-7,CASSLTVNRVYEQYF,TGTGCCAGCAGCCTAACTGTCAACAGGGTTTACGAGCAGTACTTC
.,TRBV5-1,.,TRBJ2-2,CASSPRGSTNTGELFF,TGCGCCAGCAGCCCCCGGGGGTCCACTAACACCGGGGAGCTGTTTTTT
once,TRBV30,TRBD1,TRBJ2-1,CAFSGGQGASVAYNEQFF,TGTGCCTTCAGCGGGGGACAGGGGGCATCCGTCGCCTACAATGAGCAGTTCTTC
.,TRBV9,TRBD2,TRBJ2-7,CASSEQAGDSYEQYF,TGTGCCAGCAGTGAACAAGCGGGGGACTCCTACGAGCAGTACTTC